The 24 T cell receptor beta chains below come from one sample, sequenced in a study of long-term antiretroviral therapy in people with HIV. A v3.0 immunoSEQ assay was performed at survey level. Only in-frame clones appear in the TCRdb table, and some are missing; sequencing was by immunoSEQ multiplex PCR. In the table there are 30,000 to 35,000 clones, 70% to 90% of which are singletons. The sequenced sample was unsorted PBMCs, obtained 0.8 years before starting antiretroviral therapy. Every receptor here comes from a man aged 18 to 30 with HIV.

CDR3 bases: TGCGCCAGCAGCTGGGACAGCGCGAGCTCCTACGAGCAGTACTTC. Translating gives CASSWDSASSYEQYF. The chain has TRBV5-1 and TRBJ2-7, with 7 bases matching TRBD1. CDR1 and CDR2 (germline): SGHRS, YFSETQ. The CDR3 consists of 15 residues. With 3 bases clipped from V and 0 bases from J, the junction kept 6 bases outside the gene matches.

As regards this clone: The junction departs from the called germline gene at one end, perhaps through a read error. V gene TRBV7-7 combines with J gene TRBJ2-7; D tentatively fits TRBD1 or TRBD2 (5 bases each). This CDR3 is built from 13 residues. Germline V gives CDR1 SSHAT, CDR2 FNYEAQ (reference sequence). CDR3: CASSLVLGAEQYF. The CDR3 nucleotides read TGTGCTAGCAGCTTAGTTCTCGGGGCCGAGCAGTACTTC.

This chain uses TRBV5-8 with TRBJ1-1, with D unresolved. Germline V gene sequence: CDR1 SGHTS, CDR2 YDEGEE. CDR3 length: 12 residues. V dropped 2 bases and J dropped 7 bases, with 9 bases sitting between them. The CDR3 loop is CASSFQDGEAFF. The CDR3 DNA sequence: TGTGCCAGCAGCTTCCAGGACGGTGAAGCTTTCTTT.

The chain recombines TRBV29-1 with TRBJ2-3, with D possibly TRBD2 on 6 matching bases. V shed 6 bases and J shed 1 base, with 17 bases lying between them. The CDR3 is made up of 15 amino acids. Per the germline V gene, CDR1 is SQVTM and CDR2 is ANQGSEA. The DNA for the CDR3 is TGCAGCGTCGATTCGGGAGTCAGTGGCACAGATACGCAGTATTTT. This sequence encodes CSVDSGVSGTDTQYF.

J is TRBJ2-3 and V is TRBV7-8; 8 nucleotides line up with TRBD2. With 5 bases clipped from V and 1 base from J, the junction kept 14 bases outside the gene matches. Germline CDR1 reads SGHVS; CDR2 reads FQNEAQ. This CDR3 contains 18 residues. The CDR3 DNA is TGTGCCAGCAGCATACTAGCGGCCCAAATTCCGGGCACAGATACGCAGTATTTT. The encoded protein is CASSILAAQIPGTDTQYF.

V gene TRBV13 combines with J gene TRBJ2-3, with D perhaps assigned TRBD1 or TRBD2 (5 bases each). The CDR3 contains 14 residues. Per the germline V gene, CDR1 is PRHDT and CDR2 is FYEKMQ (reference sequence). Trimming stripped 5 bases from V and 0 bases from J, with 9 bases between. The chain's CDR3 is CASSPGPSTDTQYF. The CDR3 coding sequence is TGTGCCAGCAGCCCGGGACCGAGCACAGATACGCAGTATTTT.

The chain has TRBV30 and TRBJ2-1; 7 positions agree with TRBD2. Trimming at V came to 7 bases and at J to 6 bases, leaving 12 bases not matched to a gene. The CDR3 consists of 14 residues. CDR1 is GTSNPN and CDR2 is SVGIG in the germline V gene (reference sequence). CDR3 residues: CASDRGVAVNEQFF. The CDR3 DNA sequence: TGTGCCTCGGACCGGGGGGTAGCAGTCAATGAGCAGTTCTTC. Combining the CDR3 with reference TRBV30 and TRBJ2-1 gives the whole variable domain SQTIHQWPATLVQPVGSPLSLECTVEGTSNPNLYWYRQAAGRGLQLLFYSVGIGQISSEVPQNLSASRPQDRQFILSSKKLLLSDSGFYLCASDRGVAVNEQFFGPGTRLTVL.

CDR3 region: CASSPQSGNTEAFF. The CDR3 DNA follows: TGTGCCAGCAGCCCCCAGTCCGGGAACACTGAAGCTTTCTTT. This chain links TRBV7-6 with TRBJ1-1; D is uncertain. V shed 5 bases and J shed 1 base, with 11 bases lying between them. This CDR3 region has 14 residues. From germline, CDR1 is SGHVS and CDR2 FNYEAQ.

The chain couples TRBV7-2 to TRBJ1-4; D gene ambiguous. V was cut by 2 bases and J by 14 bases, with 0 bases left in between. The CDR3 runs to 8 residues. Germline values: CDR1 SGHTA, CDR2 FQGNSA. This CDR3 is CASSLLFF. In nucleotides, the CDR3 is TGTGCCAGCAGCTTACTGTTTTTT. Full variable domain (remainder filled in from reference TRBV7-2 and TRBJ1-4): GAGVSQSPSNKVTEKGKDVELRCDPISGHTALYWYRQSLGQGLEFLIYFQGNSAPDKSGLPSDRFSAERTGGSVSTLTIQRTQQEDSAVYLCASSLLFFGSGTQLSVL.

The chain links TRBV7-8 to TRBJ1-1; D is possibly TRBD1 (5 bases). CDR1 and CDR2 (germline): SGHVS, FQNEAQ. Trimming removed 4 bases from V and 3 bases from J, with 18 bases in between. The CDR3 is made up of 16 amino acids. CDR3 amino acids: CASSSSRQVGHTEAFF. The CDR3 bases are TGTGCCAGCAGCTCGAGTAGACAAGTGGGGCACACTGAAGCTTTCTTT.

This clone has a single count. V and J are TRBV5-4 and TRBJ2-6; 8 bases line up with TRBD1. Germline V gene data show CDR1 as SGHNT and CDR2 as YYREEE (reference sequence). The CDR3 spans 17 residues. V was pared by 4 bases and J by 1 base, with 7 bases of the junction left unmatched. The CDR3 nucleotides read TGTGCCAGCAGCCTCAGGGGGCAGTTATCTGGGGCCAACGTCCTGACTTTC. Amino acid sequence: CASSLRGQLSGANVLTF.

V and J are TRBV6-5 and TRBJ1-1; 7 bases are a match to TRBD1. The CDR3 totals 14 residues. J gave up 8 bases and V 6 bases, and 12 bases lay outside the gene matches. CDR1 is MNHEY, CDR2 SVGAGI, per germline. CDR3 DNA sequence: TGTGCCAGCAGGGGGGGACAGCTAAGGGGGGAAGCTTTCTTT. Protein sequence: CASRGGQLRGEAFF.

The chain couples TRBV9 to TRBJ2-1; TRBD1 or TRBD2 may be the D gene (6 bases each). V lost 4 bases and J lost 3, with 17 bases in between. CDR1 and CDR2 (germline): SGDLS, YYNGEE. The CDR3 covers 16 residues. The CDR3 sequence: CASSPGAGDFYNEQFF. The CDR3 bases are TGTGCCAGCAGCCCAGGTGCAGGGGACTTCTACAATGAGCAGTTCTTC.

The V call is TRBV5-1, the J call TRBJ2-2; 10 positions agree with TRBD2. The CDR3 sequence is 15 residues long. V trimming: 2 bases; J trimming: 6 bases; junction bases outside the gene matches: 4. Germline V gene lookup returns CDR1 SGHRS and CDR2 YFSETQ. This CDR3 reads CASSLAGGRSGELFF. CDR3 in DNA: TGCGCCAGCAGCTTAGCGGGAGGGAGGTCCGGGGAGCTGTTTTTT.

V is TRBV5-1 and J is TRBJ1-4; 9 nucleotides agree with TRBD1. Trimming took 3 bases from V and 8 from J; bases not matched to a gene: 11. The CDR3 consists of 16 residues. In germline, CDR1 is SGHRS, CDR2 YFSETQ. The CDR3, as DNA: TGCGCCAGCAGCTCAGGACAGGGGAGCCCGGAAGAAAAACTGTTTTTT. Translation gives CASSSGQGSPEEKLFF.

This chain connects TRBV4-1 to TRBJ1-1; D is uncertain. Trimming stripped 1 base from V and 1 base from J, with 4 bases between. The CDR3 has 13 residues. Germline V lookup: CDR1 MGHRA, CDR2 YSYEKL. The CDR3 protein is CASSQAGNTEAFF. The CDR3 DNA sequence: TGCGCCAGCAGCCAAGCGGGGAACACTGAAGCTTTCTTT.

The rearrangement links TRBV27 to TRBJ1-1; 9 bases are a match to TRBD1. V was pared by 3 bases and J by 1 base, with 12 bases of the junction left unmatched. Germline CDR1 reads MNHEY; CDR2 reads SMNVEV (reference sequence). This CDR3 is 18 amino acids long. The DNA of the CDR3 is TGTGCCAGCAGTTTGTACAGGGGGCTCGGGGCAGCGAACACTGAAGCTTTCTTT. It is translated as CASSLYRGLGAANTEAFF.

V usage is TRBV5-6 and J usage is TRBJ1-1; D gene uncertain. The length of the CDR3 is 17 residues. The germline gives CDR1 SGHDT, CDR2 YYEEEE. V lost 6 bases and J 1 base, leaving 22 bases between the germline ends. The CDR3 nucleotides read TGTGCCAGCACCCCGAATGGTCAGAGAATCGGGAACACTGAAGCTTTCTTT. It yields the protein CASTPNGQRIGNTEAFF.

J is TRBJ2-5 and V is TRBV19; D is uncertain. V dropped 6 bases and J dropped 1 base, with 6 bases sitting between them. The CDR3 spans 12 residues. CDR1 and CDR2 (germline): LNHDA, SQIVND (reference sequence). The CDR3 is CASSAAQETQYF. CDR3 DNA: TGTGCCAGTAGCGCAGCCCAAGAGACCCAGTACTTC.

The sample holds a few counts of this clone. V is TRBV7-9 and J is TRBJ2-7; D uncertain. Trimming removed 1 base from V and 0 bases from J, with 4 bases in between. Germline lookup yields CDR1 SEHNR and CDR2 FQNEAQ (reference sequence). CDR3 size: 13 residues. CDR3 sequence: CASSLDSSYEQYF. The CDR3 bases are TGTGCCAGCAGCTTAGACAGCTCCTACGAGCAGTACTTC.

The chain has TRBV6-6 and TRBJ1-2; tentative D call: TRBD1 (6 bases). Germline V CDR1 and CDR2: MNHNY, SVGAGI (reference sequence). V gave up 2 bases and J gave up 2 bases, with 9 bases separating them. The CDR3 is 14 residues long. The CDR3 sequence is CASSYGQTNYGYTF. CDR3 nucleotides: TGTGCCAGCAGTTACGGACAGACAAACTATGGCTACACCTTC.

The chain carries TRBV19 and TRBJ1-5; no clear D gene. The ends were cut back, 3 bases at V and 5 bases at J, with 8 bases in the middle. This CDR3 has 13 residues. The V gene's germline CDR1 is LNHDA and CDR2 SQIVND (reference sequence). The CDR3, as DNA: TGTGCCAGTAGTATGGCAGCCCATCAGCCCCAGCATTTT. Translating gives CASSMAAHQPQHF.

The CDR3 is CASSQQGSTEAFF. The CDR3 DNA sequence: TGTGCCAGCAGCCAACAGGGTAGTACTGAAGCTTTCTTT. This rearrangement joins TRBV14 to TRBJ1-1; tentatively, D is TRBD1 (5 bases). The germline V gene encodes CDR1 SGHDN and CDR2 FVKESK. Trimming left V 2 bases short and J 5 bases short, with 9 bases between. This CDR3 region has 13 residues. Drawing the rest from reference TRBV14 and TRBJ1-1, the complete variable domain is EAGVTQFPSHSVIEKGQTVTLRCDPISGHDNLYWYRRVMGKEIKFLLHFVKESKQDESGMPNNRFLAERTGGTYSTLKVQPAELEDSGVYFCASSQQGSTEAFFGQGTRLTVV.

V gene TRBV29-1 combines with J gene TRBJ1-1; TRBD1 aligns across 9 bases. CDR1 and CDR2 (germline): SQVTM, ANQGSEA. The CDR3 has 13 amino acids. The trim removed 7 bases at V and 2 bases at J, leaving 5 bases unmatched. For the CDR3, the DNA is TGCAGCGCTTGGGACAGGGAAAACACTGAAGCTTTCTTT. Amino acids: CSAWDRENTEAFF. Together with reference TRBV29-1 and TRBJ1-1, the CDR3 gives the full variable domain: SAVISQKPSRDICQRGTSLTIQCQVDSQVTMMFWYRQQPGQSLTLIATANQGSEATYESGFVIDKFPISRPNLTFSTLTVSNMSPEDSSIYLCSAWDRENTEAFFGQGTRLTVV.